This T cell receptor beta chain was captured by sequencing in a study of T cell responses to AZD1222 COVID-19 vaccine. The study, taken as a whole, reports: Spike-specific TCR breadth and depth grew following two AZD1222 doses.

As regards this clone: Its antigen is not known.

From germline, CDR1 is SQVTM and CDR2 ANQGSEA. The length of the CDR3 is 12 residues. Trimming shortened V by 7 bases and J by 10 bases, and 17 bases separated the two germline ends. Assay: immunoSEQ multiplex PCR; the TCRdb copy retains only in-frame clones and omits some. The sample contains around 120,000 clones, 75% to 90% of which appear only once. The rearrangement links TRBV29-1 to TRBJ2-1; TRBD2 might be the D (6 bases). This clonotype originated in an adult in good health. The sequenced sample was peripheral blood, obtained on day 0 of MenACWY control vaccination. CDR3 sequence (DNA): TGCAGCGCCGGTGATAGCGGCAGAGAGCAGTTCTTC. Translated: CSAGDSGREQFF.